This TCR beta chain was documented in a study of T cell changes during pregnancy in multiple sclerosis. Here immunoSEQ multiplex PCR was the method, and the copy in TCRdb shows in-frame clones only, minus some. The repertoire has around 50,000 clones, about 91% of them found once; the top ten carry about 1.2%. Specimen: peripheral blood, collected after pregnancy. This sequence originates from a female donor in good health, enrolled as a control in a pregnancy study.

CDR3 in DNA: TGTGCCAGCAGTTTCCGACAGAATTCTGGAAACACCATATATTTT. Translated, it gives CASSFRQNSGNTIYF. The rearrangement uses TRBV27 and TRBJ1-3, with a weak D call TRBD1 (5 bases). This CDR3 has 15 residues. Trimming pared 3 bases from V and 1 base from J, leaving 10 bases between. CDR1 MNHEY and CDR2 SMNVEV come from the germline V gene (reference sequence).